This TCR beta chain was sequenced during a study of blood T cell repertoires in COVID-19. Study as a whole: Some COVID-19 samples were acute and others convalescent; all came from the United States, Italy and Spain. The analysed material was cDNA or gDNA that came from T cells, B-cell-depleted T cells, or PBMCs.

Under the authors' procedure: Amplification from reference gene primers served as the basis for estimated nucleated cell counts. Some clones are missing from TCRdb's copy, which holds only in-frame ones; the method was immunoSEQ multiplex PCR. V, J and clone size reflect that table, while D and trimming were determined from the DNA. The data contain about 190,000 clones, around nine tenths of them seen just once; the ten biggest clones take up under 2.5%. Sequencing was performed on peripheral blood. This sequence was found in a man between 70 and 80 years old with active or convalescent COVID-19.

The CDR3 DNA reads TGCGCCAGCAGCCGGTACAGGGAAACCAACGTCCTGACTTTC. Protein product: CASSRYRETNVLTF. The rearrangement joins TRBV4-3 to TRBJ2-6, with a tentative D call TRBD1 (6 bases). The CDR3 length is 14 residues. Germline lookup yields CDR1 LGHNA and CDR2 YSLEER. V was cut by 4 bases and J by 8 bases, with 12 bases left in between.